Listed below are T cell receptor beta chains from one sample, sequenced in a study of CD8+ T cells in alopecia areata. Produced via immunoSEQ multiplex PCR; TCRdb's table is partial and in-frame only. The sample has some 170,000 clones; over 50% are singletons. The source material was CD4+ T cells sorted from blood, sampled at week 0. These TCRs come from a human donor with alopecia areata. Each CDR3 is given with its conserved first and last residue. A D gene is named only where the DNA matches it firmly. Size values are once, few and many counts, or a class for expanded clones, and some rows have none.

size | J | D | V | DNA | CDR3
- | TRBJ1-4 | TRBD1 | TRBV27 | TGTGCCAGCAGTAACCTACCGGGACAGGGTCGGGAAAAACTGTTTTTT | CASSNLPGQGREKLFF
- | TRBJ2-3 | TRBD2 | TRBV9 | TGTGCCAGCAGCGTGAGGACTAGCGGGGGCGATTCGGATACGCAGTATTTT | CASSVRTSGGDSDTQYF
once | TRBJ2-5 | - | TRBV7-3 | TGTGCCAGCAGCTCCCTCGGGGAAGAGACCCAGTACTTC | CASSSLGEETQYF
few | TRBJ2-7 | - | TRBV18 | TGTGCCAGCTCACCCCTAGGGTCGGGGCAGTACTTC | CASSPLGSGQYF
- | TRBJ1-2 | - | TRBV2 | TGTGCCAGCCACCGGACAGCGACTGGCTACACCTTC | CASHRTATGYTF
- | TRBJ2-7 | TRBD1 | TRBV29-1 | TGCAGCGTTGCAGGTCTGCAGGGGGCTATGGGCGAGCAGTACTTC | CSVAGLQGAMGEQYF
few | TRBJ1-2 | - | TRBV6-1 | TGTGCCAGCAGTGAAGGTGGGGCCTTGGACTATGGCTACACCTTC | CASSEGGALDYGYTF
few | TRBJ1-3 | TRBD1 | TRBV7-9 | TGTGCCAGCAGCTCCGGACAGGGTACAGGAAACACCATATATTTT | CASSSGQGTGNTIYF
once | TRBJ2-7 | TRBD1 | TRBV5-1 | TGCGCCAGCAGCTTGTCAGGGGGCTACGAGCAGTACTTC | CASSLSGGYEQYF
many | TRBJ2-3 | TRBD2 | TRBV5-6 | TGTGCCAGCAGCCCCGGGACTAGCGGGTCTAGCACAGATACGCAGTATTTT | CASSPGTSGSSTDTQYF
- | TRBJ1-6 | - | TRBV30 | TGTGCCTGGAGCGGGACACCTAATTCACCCCTCCACTTT | CAWSGTPNSPLHF
few | TRBJ2-2 | - | TRBV4-2 | TGTGCCAGCAGCCAAGAATCCGGGGGCTACACCGGGGAGCTGTTTTTT | CASSQESGGYTGELFF
few | TRBJ2-7 | TRBD1 | TRBV2 | TGTGCCAGCAGTGAAAGGGGACAGGAGAAGTACTTC | CASSERGQEKYF
few | TRBJ2-2 | - | TRBV29-1 | TGCAGCGTCCGGTCTCCGAACACCGGGGAGCTGTTTTTT | CSVRSPNTGELFF
few | TRBJ1-5 | - | TRBV7-4 | TGTGCCAGCGAGACCGAGAAACATCAGCCCCAGCATTTT | CASETEKHQPQHF
- | TRBJ1-2 | TRBD1 | TRBV5-1 | TGCGCCAGCCGAGGACAGGGGTTCGGGGCCTACTATGGCTACACCTTC | CASRGQGFGAYYGYTF
once | TRBJ2-7 | TRBD1 | TRBV25-1 | TGTGCCAGCCAGATGACAGGGCCCTACGAGCAGTACTTC | CASQMTGPYEQYF